The clone carrying this TCR beta chain turned up a few times. This specimen belongs to a study of shared clonotypes between healthy human individuals. Deletions cut 5 bases from V and 2 bases from J, with 15 bases between. The CDR3 is 15 residues long. Looked up from germline, CDR1 is SNHLY and CDR2 is FYNNEI. Partitioning of CD4+ cells yielded a CD45RA+ naive subset and a CD45RA-negative memory subset. The table came from immunoSEQ multiplex PCR; TCRdb's copy has only in-frame clones and leaves some out. The sample contains more than 2,000,000 clones, around 90% of which appear only once. The sequence came from a man younger than 35 in good health. Sequencing input: naive CD4+ T cells sorted from blood. Subset: CD45RA+ positively selected. The chain employs TRBV2 and TRBJ1-1, with D perhaps TRBD1 (5 bases). The CDR3 DNA reads TGTGCCAGCAGTCTGGAGGGACCTACTAACACTGAAGCTTTCTTT. This sequence encodes CASSLEGPTNTEAFF. Using reference TRBV2 and TRBJ1-1 for the parts outside the CDR3, the full variable domain is EPEVTQTPSHQVTQMGQEVILRCVPISNHLYFYWYRQILGQKVEFLVSFYNNEISEKSEIFDDQFSVERPDGSNFTLKIRSTKLEDSAMYFCASSLEGPTNTEAFFGQGTRLTVV.